The T cell receptor (beta chain) described here comes from a study of response to subunit inactivated influenza vaccine. In germline, CDR1 is DFQATT, CDR2 SNEGSKA (reference sequence). CDR3 length: 14 amino acids. V was pared by 1 base and J by 0 bases, with 6 bases between. MiXCR, applied by TCRdb to the RT-PCR reads, yields one record per CDR3 protein. This table has around 470,000 distinct CDR3 sequences, approximately 7.8% appearing once. General observations from the study: T cells newly recruited by each seasonal influenza vaccination are few, the authors suggested.

This clonotype appeared a few times. Antigen: not known. Here the sequenced sample was PBMCs from blood, taken around 2 years after vaccination. The TCR comes from a man in his fifties or sixties who received an inactivated influenza vaccine. The chain uses TRBV20-1 and TRBJ1-4, with D unclear. Here the CDR3 reads CSARAGSTNEKLFF. In DNA, the CDR3 is TGCAGTGCTAGAGCGGGTTCAACTAATGAAAAACTGTTTTTT.